The clone carrying this TCR beta chain has a single count. Antigen: not known. CDR3 length: 14 residues. With 2 bases removed from V and 8 bases from J, the gap between germline ends came to 15 bases. The germline gives CDR1 SEHNR, CDR2 FQNEAQ (reference sequence). The assay was immunoSEQ multiplex PCR, and TCRdb's table has in-frame clones only and misses some. The table includes about 61,000 clones, over 80% detected once. These data originate in a study of OX40 agonist ivuxolimab in advanced cancers. Study-level information: Treatment received earlier with anti-PD-1, anti-PD-L1 or anti-CTLA-4 agents was allowed, and around 36% had some.

General observations from the study: Low clonal expansion, among the lowest seen, marked partial responders at 0.1-3.0 mg/kg.

V is TRBV7-9 and J is TRBJ1-2; tentatively, D is TRBD1 (5 bases). This material consisted of CD4+ or CD8+ T cells sorted from blood, taken in a trial of the OX40 agonist ivuxolimab. The sequence was obtained from an adult with an advanced solid tumor such as melanoma, head and neck, liver or kidney cancer. CDR3 loop: CASSLFGEGDGYTF. CDR3 DNA sequence: TGTGCCAGCAGCTTATTTGGGGAAGGGGACGGCTACACCTTC.